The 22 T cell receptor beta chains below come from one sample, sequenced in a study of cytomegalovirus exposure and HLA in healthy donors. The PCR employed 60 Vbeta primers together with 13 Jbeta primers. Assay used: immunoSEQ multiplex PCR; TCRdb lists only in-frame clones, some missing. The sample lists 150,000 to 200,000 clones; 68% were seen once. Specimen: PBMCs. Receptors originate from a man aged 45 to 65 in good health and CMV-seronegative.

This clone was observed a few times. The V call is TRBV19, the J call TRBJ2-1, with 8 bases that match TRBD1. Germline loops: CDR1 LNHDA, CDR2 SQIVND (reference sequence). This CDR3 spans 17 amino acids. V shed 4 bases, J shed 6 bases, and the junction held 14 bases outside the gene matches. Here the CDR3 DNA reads TGTGCCAGTAGTACCGGACAGGGACGGCTATTATTCAATGAGCAGTTCTTC. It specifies CASSTGQGRLLFNEQFF.

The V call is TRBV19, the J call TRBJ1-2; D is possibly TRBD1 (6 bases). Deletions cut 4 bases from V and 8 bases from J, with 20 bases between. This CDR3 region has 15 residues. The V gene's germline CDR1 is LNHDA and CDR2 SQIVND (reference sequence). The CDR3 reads CASSNHDTGLGGYTF. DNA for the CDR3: TGTGCCAGTAGTAACCATGACACAGGGCTGGGAGGCTACACCTTC. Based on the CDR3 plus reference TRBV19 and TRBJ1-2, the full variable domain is DGGITQSPKYLFRKEGQNVTLSCEQNLNHDAMYWYRQDPGQGLRLIYYSQIVNDFQKGDIAEGYSVSREKKESFPLTVTSAQKNPTAFYLCASSNHDTGLGGYTFGSGTRLTVV.

CDR3 amino acids: CASRIQGNGELFF. As DNA, the CDR3 is TGTGCCAGCAGGATTCAGGGCAACGGGGAGCTGTTTTTT. The chain combines TRBV6-5 with TRBJ2-2, with TRBD1 as a possible D gene (5 bases). With 6 bases removed from V and 7 bases from J, the gap between germline ends came to 12 bases. The CDR3 spans 13 residues. Germline lookup yields CDR1 MNHEY and CDR2 SVGAGI.

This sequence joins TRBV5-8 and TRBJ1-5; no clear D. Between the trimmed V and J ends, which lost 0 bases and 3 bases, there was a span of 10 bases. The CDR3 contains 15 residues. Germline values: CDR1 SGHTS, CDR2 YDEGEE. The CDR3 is CASSLGWGVNQPQHF. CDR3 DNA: TGTGCCAGCAGCTTGGGATGGGGAGTCAATCAGCCCCAGCATTTT.

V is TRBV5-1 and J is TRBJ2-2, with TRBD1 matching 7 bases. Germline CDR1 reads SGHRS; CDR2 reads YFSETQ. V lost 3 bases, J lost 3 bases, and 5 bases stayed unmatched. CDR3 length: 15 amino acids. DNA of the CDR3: TGCGCCAGCAGCTCCGGACAGGTATACACCGGGGAGCTGTTTTTT. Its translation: CASSSGQVYTGELFF. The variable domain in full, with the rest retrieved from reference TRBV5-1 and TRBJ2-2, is KAGVTQTPRYLIKTRGQQVTLSCSPISGHRSVSWYQQTPGQGLQFLFEYFSETQRNKGNFPGRFSGRQFSNSRSEMNVSTLELGDSALYLCASSSGQVYTGELFFGEGSRLTVL.

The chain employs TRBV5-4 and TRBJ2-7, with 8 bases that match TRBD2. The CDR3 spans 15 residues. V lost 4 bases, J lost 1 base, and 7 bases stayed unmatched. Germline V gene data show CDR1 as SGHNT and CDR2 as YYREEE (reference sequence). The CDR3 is CASSRSGGDSYEQYF. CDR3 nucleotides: TGTGCCAGCAGCCGAAGCGGGGGCGATTCCTACGAGCAGTACTTC.

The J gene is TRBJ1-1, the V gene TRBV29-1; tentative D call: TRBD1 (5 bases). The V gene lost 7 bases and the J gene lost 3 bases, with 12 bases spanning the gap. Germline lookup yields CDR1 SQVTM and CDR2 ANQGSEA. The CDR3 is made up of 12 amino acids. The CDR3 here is CSGVRQYTEAFF. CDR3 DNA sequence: TGCAGCGGAGTTAGACAGTACACTGAAGCTTTCTTT.

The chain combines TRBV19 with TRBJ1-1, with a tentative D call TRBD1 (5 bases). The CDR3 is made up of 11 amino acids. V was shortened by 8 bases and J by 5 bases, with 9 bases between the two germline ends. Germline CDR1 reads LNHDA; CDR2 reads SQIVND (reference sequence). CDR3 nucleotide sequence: TGTGCCAGTGGCGGGGCTACTGAAGCTTTCTTT. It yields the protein CASGGATEAFF.

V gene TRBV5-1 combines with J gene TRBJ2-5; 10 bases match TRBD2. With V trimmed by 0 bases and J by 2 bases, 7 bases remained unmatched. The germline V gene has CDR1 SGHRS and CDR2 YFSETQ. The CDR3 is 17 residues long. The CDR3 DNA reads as TGCGCCAGCAGCTTGGCCGCTAGCGGGGGCCTACAAGAGACCCAGTACTTC. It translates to CASSLAASGGLQETQYF.

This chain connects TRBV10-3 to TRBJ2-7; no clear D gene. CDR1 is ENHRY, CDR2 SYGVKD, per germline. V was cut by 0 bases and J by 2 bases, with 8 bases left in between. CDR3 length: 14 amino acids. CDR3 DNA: TGTGCCATCAGTGAGTCGGGCAGACCCTACGAGCAGTACTTC. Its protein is CAISESGRPYEQYF.

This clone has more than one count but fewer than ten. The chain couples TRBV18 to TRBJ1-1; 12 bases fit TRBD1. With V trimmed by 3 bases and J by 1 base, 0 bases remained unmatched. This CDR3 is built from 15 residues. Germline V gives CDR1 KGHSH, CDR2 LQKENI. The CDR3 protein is CASSPGQGANTEAFF. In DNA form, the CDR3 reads TGTGCCAGCTCACCGGGACAGGGGGCGAACACTGAAGCTTTCTTT.

The CDR3 sequence: CASSPRQAGEKLFF. For the CDR3, the DNA is TGTGCCAGTAGTCCCCGACAGGCAGGCGAAAAACTGTTTTTT. V gene TRBV19 combines with J gene TRBJ1-4; tentative D call: TRBD1 (6 bases). This CDR3 has 14 residues. V lost 5 bases to trimming and J lost 8 bases, with 15 bases between them. The V gene's germline CDR1 is LNHDA and CDR2 SQIVND (reference sequence).

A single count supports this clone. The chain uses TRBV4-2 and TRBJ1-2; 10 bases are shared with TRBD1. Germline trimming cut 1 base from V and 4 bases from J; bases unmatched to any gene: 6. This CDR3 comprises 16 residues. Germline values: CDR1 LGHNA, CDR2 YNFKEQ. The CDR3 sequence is CASSQGGTGDAYGYTF. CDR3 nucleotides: TGTGCCAGCAGCCAAGGTGGGACAGGGGACGCCTATGGCTACACCTTC.

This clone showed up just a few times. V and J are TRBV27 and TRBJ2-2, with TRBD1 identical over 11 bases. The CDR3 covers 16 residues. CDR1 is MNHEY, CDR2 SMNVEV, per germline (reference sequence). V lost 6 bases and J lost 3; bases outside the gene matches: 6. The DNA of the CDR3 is TGTGCCAGCAGCCGGACAGGGGGCAGGGACACCGGGGAGCTGTTTTTT. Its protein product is CASSRTGGRDTGELFF.

This chain's CDR3 is CASSRGTGGLTGELFF. Written as DNA, the CDR3 is TGTGCCAGCAGTCGAGGGACAGGGGGTCTCACCGGGGAGCTGTTTTTT. The V and J genes are TRBV7-6 and TRBJ2-2; 11 bases line up with TRBD1. The CDR3 loop spans 16 amino acids. The germline V gene encodes CDR1 SGHVS and CDR2 FNYEAQ. V trimming: 6 bases; J trimming: 4 bases; junction bases outside the gene matches: 7.

This CDR3 reads CASSSRQAHFSNYGYTF. CDR3 coding DNA: TGCGCCAGCAGCTCAAGACAGGCGCACTTTTCTAACTATGGCTACACCTTC. This chain joins TRBV5-1 and TRBJ1-2; D might be TRBD1 (6 bases). In germline, CDR1 is SGHRS, CDR2 YFSETQ. Trimming left V 3 bases short and J 0 bases short, with 18 bases between. The CDR3 covers 17 residues.

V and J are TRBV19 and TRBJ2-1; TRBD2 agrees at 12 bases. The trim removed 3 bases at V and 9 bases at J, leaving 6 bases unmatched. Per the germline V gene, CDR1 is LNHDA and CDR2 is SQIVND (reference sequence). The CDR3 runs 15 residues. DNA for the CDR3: TGTGCCAGTAGTATCCCCCTAGCGGGGGGGACTGAGCAGTTCTTC. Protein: CASSIPLAGGTEQFF. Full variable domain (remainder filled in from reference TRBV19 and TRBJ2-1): DGGITQSPKYLFRKEGQNVTLSCEQNLNHDAMYWYRQDPGQGLRLIYYSQIVNDFQKGDIAEGYSVSREKKESFPLTVTSAQKNPTAFYLCASSIPLAGGTEQFFGPGTRLTVL.

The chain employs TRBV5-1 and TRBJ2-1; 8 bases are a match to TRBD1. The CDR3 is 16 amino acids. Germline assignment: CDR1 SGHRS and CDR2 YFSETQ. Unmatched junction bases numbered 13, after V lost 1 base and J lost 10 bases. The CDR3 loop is CASSLTPGQGAEEQFF. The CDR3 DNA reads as TGCGCCAGCAGCTTGACTCCCGGGCAGGGGGCAGAGGAGCAGTTCTTC.

This CDR3 is CASSGQGGEKLFF. For the CDR3, the DNA is TGTGCCAGCAGTGGACAGGGCGGCGAAAAACTGTTTTTT. The chain recombines TRBV2 with TRBJ1-4; the match to TRBD1 covers 7 bases. Germline lookup yields CDR1 SNHLY and CDR2 FYNNEI. The CDR3 runs to 13 residues. Germline trimming cut 4 bases from V and 8 bases from J; bases unmatched to any gene: 4.

As DNA, the CDR3 is TGTGCCAGCAGTACCCGACAGGGGGCAGGCACTGAAGCTTTCTTT. This gives the protein CASSTRQGAGTEAFF. The V and J genes are TRBV6-1 and TRBJ1-1, with TRBD1 matching 10 bases. The trim removed 5 bases at V and 4 bases at J, leaving 7 bases unmatched. The CDR3 is made up of 15 amino acids. The germline V gene encodes CDR1 MNHNS and CDR2 SASEGT.

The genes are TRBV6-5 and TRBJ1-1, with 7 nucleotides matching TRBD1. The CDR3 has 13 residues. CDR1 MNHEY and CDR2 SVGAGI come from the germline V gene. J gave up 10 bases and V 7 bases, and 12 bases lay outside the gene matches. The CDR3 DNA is TGTGCCAGCAACCTAATACAGGGGACGGGAGCTTTCTTT. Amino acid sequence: CASNLIQGTGAFF.

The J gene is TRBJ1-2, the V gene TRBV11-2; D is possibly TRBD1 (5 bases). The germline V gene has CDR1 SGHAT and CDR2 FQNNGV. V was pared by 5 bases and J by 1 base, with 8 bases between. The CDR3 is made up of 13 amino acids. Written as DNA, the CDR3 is TGTGCCAGCAGCAAAGACAGTAACTATGGCTACACCTTC. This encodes CASSKDSNYGYTF.